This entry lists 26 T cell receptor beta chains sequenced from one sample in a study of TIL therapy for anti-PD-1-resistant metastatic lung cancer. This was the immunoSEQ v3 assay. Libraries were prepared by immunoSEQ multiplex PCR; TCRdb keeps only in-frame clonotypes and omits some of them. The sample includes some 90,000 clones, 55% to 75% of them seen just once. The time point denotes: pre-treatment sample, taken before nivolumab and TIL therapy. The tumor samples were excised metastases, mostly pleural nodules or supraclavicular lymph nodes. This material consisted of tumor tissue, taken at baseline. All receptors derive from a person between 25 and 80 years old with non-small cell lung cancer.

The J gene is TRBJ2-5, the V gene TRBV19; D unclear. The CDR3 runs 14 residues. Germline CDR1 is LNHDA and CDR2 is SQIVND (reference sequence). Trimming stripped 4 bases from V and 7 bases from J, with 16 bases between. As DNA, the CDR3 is TGTGCCAGTAGTACCCCGACACCCAGTAGGACCCAGTACTTC. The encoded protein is CASSTPTPSRTQYF. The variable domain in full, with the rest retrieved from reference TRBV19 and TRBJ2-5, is DGGITQSPKYLFRKEGQNVTLSCEQNLNHDAMYWYRQDPGQGLRLIYYSQIVNDFQKGDIAEGYSVSREKKESFPLTVTSAQKNPTAFYLCASSTPTPSRTQYFGPGTRLLVL.

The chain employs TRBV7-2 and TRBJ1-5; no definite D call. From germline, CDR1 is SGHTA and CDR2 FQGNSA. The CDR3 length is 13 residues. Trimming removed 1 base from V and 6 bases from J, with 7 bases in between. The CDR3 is CASSLDFSQPQHF. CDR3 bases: TGTGCCAGCAGCTTAGATTTTAGTCAGCCCCAGCATTTT. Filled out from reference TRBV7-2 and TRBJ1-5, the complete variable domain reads GAGVSQSPSNKVTEKGKDVELRCDPISGHTALYWYRQSLGQGLEFLIYFQGNSAPDKSGLPSDRFSAERTGGSVSTLTIQRTQQEDSAVYLCASSLDFSQPQHFGDGTRLSIL.

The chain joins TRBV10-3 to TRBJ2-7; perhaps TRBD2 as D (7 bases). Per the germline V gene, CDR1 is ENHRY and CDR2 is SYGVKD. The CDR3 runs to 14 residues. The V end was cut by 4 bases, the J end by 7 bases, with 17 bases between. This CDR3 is CAISGGGLQGEQYF. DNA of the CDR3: TGTGCCATCAGTGGGGGGGGCCTACAGGGTGAGCAGTACTTC.

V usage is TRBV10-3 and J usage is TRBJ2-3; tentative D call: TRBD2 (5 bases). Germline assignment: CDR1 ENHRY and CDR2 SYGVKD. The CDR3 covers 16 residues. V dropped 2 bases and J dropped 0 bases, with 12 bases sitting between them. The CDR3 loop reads CAISESGTGSTDTQYF. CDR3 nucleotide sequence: TGTGCCATCAGTGAGAGCGGCACGGGGAGCACAGATACGCAGTATTTT.

Here the CDR3 reads CASRYIQGDQPQHF. The DNA of the CDR3 is TGTGCCAGCAGGTACATACAGGGTGATCAGCCCCAGCATTTT. The chain has TRBV14 and TRBJ1-5; the D gene is possibly TRBD1 (6 bases). Germline CDR1 and CDR2: SGHDN and FVKESK. There are 14 residues in the CDR3. V lost 6 bases, J lost 5 bases, and 14 bases lay in between.

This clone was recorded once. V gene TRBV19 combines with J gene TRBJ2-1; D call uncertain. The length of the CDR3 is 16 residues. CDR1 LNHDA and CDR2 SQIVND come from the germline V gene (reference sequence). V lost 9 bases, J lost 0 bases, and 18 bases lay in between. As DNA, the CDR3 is TGTGCCAGCCTGCCGACCGGCCTAAGCTCCTACAATGAGCAGTTCTTC. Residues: CASLPTGLSSYNEQFF.

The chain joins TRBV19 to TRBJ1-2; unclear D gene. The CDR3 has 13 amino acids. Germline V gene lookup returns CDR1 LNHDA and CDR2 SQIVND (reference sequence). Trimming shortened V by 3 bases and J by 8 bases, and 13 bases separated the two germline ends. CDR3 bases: TGTGCCAGTAGTATTGGCCAGGCGGGAGGCTACACCTTC. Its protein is CASSIGQAGGYTF.

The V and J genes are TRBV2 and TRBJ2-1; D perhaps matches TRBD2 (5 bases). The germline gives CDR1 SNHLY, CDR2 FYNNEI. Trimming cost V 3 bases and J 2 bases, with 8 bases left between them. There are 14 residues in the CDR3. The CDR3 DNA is TGTGCCAGCAGTGAGAGGCGGGCCTACAATGAGCAGTTCTTC. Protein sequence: CASSERRAYNEQFF. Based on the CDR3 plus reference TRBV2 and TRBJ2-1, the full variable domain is EPEVTQTPSHQVTQMGQEVILRCVPISNHLYFYWYRQILGQKVEFLVSFYNNEISEKSEIFDDQFSVERPDGSNFTLKIRSTKLEDSAMYFCASSERRAYNEQFFGPGTRLTVL.

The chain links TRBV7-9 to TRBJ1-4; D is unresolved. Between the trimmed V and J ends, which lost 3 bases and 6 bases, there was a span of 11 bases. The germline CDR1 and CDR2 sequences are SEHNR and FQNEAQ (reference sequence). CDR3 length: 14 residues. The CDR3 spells CASSLGGFDEKLFF. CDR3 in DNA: TGTGCCAGCAGCTTGGGAGGGTTTGATGAAAAACTGTTTTTT.

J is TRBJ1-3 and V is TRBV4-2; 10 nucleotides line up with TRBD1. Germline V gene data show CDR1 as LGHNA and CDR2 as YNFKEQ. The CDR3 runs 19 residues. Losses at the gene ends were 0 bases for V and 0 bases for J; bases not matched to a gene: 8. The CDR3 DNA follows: TGTGCCAGCAGCCAAGATCATGGGACAGGGGAAGCCTCTGGAAACACCATATATTTT. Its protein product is CASSQDHGTGEASGNTIYF.

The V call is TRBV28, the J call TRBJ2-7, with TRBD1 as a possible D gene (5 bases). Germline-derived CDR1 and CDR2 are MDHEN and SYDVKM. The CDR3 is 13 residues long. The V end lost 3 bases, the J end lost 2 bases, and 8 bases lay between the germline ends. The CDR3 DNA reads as TGTGCCAGCAGTTTTCCAGGGACCTACGAGCAGTACTTC. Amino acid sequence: CASSFPGTYEQYF.

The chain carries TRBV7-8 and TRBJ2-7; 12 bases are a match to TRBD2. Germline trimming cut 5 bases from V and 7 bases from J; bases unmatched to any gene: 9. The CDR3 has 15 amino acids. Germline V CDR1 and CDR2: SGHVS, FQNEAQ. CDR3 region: CASSPSGGASPEQYF. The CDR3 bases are TGTGCCAGCAGCCCTAGCGGGGGGGCCTCGCCGGAGCAGTACTTC.

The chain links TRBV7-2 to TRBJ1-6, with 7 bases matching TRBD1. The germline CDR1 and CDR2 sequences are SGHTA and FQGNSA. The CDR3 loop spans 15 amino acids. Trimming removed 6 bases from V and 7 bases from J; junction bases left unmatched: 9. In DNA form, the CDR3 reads TGTGCCAGCAGTTTATCGACAGGGCGCAATTCACCCCTCCACTTT. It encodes CASSLSTGRNSPLHF.

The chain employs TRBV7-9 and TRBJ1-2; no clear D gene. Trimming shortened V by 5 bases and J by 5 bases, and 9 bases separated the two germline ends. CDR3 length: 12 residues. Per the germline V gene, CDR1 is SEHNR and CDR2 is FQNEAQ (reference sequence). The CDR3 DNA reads TGTGCCAGCAGCCCCGGGGTTTATGGCTACACCTTC. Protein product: CASSPGVYGYTF.

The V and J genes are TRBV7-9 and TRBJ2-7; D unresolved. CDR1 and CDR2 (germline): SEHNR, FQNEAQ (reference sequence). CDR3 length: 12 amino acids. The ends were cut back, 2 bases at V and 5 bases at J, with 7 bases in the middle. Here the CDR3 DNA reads TGTGCCAGCAGCTTAAAAGTGGACGAGCAGTACTTC. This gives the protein CASSLKVDEQYF.

The CDR3 nucleotides read TGCGCCAGCAGCCAAGATCTGCTAGCGGGAGGTTCGGATACGCAGTATTTT. It encodes CASSQDLLAGGSDTQYF. This sequence joins TRBV4-3 and TRBJ2-3; the match to TRBD2 covers 11 bases. The CDR3 is 17 amino acids. CDR1 and CDR2 from the germline V gene are LGHNA and YSLEER. Germline trimming cut 0 bases from V and 6 bases from J; bases unmatched to any gene: 8.

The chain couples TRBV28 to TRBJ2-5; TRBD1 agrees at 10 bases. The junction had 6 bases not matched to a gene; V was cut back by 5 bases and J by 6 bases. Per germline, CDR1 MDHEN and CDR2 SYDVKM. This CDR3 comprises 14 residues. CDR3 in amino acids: CASSPTGGRKTQYF. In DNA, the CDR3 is TGTGCCAGCAGTCCGACAGGGGGCCGGAAGACCCAGTACTTC. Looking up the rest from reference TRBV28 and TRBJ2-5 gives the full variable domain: DVKVTQSSRYLVKRTGEKVFLECVQDMDHENMFWYRQDPGLGLRLIYFSYDVKMKEKGDIPEGYSVSREKKERFSLILESASTNQTSMYLCASSPTGGRKTQYFGPGTRLLVL.

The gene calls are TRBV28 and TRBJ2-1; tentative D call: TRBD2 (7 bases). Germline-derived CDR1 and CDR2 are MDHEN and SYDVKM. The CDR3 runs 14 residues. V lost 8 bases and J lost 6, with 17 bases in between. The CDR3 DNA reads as TGTGCCAGCCAGAGGGGGGGGGAGACCAATGAGCAGTTCTTC. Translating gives CASQRGGETNEQFF.

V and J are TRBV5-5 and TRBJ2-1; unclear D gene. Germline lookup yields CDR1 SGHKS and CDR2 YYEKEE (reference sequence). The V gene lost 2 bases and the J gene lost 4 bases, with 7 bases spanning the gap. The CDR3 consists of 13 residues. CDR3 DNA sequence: TGTGCCAGCAGCTTCGCAGATTACAATGAGCAGTTCTTC. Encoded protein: CASSFADYNEQFF.

CDR3 nucleotide sequence: TGTGCCAGCAGCTTCGGTTGGGCAGGGTTTGTTGGGGAGCTGTTTTTT. Its protein is CASSFGWAGFVGELFF. J is TRBJ2-2 and V is TRBV7-2; a weak D match, TRBD1 (5 bases). Germline V gene sequence: CDR1 SGHTA, CDR2 FQGNSA. The CDR3 totals 16 residues. V was pared by 3 bases and J by 8 bases, with 19 bases between. The full variable domain, rest sourced from reference TRBV7-2 and TRBJ2-2, is GAGVSQSPSNKVTEKGKDVELRCDPISGHTALYWYRQSLGQGLEFLIYFQGNSAPDKSGLPSDRFSAERTGGSVSTLTIQRTQQEDSAVYLCASSFGWAGFVGELFFGEGSRLTVL.

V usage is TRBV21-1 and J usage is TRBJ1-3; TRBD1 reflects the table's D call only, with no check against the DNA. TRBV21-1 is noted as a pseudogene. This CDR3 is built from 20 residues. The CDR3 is CASSEYPGQGLTNAGNTIYF. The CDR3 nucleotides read TGTGCCAGCAGCGAGTACCCGGGACAGGGGTTAACGAACGCTGGAAACACCATATATTTT.

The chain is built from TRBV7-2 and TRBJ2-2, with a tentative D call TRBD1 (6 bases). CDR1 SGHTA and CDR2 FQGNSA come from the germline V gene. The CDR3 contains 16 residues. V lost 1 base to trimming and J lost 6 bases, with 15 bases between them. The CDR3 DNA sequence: TGTGCCAGCAGCTTAGGTGGGGGCCCGATATCCGGGGAGCTGTTTTTT. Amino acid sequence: CASSLGGGPISGELFF.

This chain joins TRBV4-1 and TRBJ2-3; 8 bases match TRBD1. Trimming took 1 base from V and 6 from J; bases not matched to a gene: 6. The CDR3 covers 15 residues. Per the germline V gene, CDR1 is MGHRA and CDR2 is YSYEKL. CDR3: CASSQAGTGGDTQYF. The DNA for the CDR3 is TGCGCCAGCAGCCAAGCCGGGACAGGAGGTGATACGCAGTATTTT.

The CDR3 DNA is TGCGCCAGCAGCTTGGGGACAGGGGTTTCACCCCTCCACTTT. It encodes CASSLGTGVSPLHF. The chain combines TRBV5-1 with TRBJ1-6; 9 positions agree with TRBD1. This CDR3 is built from 14 residues. V shed 0 bases, J shed 9 bases, and the junction held 1 base outside the gene matches. The germline V gene encodes CDR1 SGHRS and CDR2 YFSETQ. Together with reference TRBV5-1 and TRBJ1-6, the CDR3 gives the full variable domain: KAGVTQTPRYLIKTRGQQVTLSCSPISGHRSVSWYQQTPGQGLQFLFEYFSETQRNKGNFPGRFSGRQFSNSRSEMNVSTLELGDSALYLCASSLGTGVSPLHFGNGTRLTVT.

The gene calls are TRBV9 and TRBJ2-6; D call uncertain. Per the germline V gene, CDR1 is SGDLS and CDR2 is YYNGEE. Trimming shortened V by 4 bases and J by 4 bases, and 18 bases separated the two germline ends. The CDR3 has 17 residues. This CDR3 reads CASSSPIWGWGANVLTF. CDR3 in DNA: TGTGCCAGCAGCTCGCCGATCTGGGGTTGGGGGGCCAACGTCCTGACTTTC. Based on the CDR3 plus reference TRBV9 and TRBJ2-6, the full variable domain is DSGVTQTPKHLITATGQRVTLRCSPRSGDLSVYWYQQSLDQGLQFLIQYYNGEERAKGNILERFSAQQFPDLHSELNLSSLELGDSALYFCASSSPIWGWGANVLTFGAGSRLTVL.

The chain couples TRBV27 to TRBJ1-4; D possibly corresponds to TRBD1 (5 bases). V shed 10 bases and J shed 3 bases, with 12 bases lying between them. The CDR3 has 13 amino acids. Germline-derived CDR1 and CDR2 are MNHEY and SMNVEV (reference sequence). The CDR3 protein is CATGGGSNEKLFF. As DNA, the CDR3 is TGTGCCACCGGGGGGGGATCTAATGAAAAACTGTTTTTT. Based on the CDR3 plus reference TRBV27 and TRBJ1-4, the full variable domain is EAQVTQNPRYLITVTGKKLTVTCSQNMNHEYMSWYRQDPGLGLRQIYYSMNVEVTDKGDVPEGYKVSRKEKRNFPLILESPSPNQTSLYFCATGGGSNEKLFFGSGTQLSVL.